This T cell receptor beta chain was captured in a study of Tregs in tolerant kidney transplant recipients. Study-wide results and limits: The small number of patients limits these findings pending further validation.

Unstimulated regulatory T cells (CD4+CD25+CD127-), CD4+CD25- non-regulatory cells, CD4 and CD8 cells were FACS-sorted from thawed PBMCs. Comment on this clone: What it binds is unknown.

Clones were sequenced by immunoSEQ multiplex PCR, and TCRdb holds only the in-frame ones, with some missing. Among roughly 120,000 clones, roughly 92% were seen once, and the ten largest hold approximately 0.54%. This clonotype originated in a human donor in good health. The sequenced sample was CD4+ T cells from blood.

CDR3 bases: TGTGCCAGCACCGAGGGCCGTACTAATGAAAAACTGTTTTTT. Translating gives CASTEGRTNEKLFF. V gene TRBV6-1 combines with J gene TRBJ1-4; D call uncertain. The CDR3 has 14 amino acids. Trimming took 7 bases from V and 2 from J, leaving 11 bases between them. Germline V gene lookup returns CDR1 MNHNS and CDR2 SASEGT.